These 27 T cell receptor beta chains share one sample of origin, sequenced in a study of cytomegalovirus exposure and HLA in healthy donors. Amplification used 60 Vbeta primers and 13 Jbeta primers. The assay was immunoSEQ multiplex PCR, and TCRdb's table has in-frame clones only and misses some. The table lists under 200,000 clones, 60% to 80% of them singletons. The specimen sequenced was PBMCs. The receptors originated from a man aged 50-60 years in good health and CMV-seropositive.

The chain combines TRBV19 with TRBJ1-2, with 8 bases aligning to TRBD1. Trimming at V came to 5 bases and at J to 7 bases, leaving 3 bases not matched to a gene. The CDR3 consists of 12 residues. Germline V gives CDR1 LNHDA, CDR2 SQIVND (reference sequence). Written as DNA, the CDR3 is TGTGCCAGTAGTTCGGACAGGGTTGGCTACACCTTC. Its protein is CASSSDRVGYTF.

The chain employs TRBV6-1 and TRBJ1-2, with D unresolved. Trimming shortened V by 7 bases and J by 1 base, and 10 bases separated the two germline ends. The CDR3 length is 13 residues. In germline, CDR1 is MNHNS, CDR2 SASEGT. The CDR3 spells CASTLEHNYGYTF. Written as DNA, the CDR3 is TGTGCCAGCACTCTAGAACATAACTATGGCTACACCTTC.

V usage is TRBV5-1 and J usage is TRBJ2-1; D remains ambiguous. Germline CDR1 is SGHRS and CDR2 is YFSETQ. The CDR3 totals 16 residues. With 0 bases removed from V and 0 bases from J, the gap between germline ends came to 10 bases. The CDR3 DNA reads as TGCGCCAGCAGCTTGGAGGTTGGCGGCTCCTACAATGAGCAGTTCTTC. Translated: CASSLEVGGSYNEQFF.

V and J are TRBV7-9 and TRBJ2-2, with D possibly TRBD1 on 6 matching bases. This CDR3 contains 16 residues. Trimming pared 5 bases from V and 1 base from J, leaving 14 bases between. Germline V gives CDR1 SEHNR, CDR2 FQNEAQ (reference sequence). The CDR3 DNA reads as TGTGCCAGCAGCCCTGGACAGATGAAGAACACCGGGGAGCTGTTTTTT. Translating gives CASSPGQMKNTGELFF.

The CDR3 DNA reads as TGTGCCAGCACCCCGGGGAGGGGCGGGTATGTGACCCAGTACTTC. This sequence encodes CASTPGRGGYVTQYF. The chain is built from TRBV11-2 and TRBJ2-5; the match to TRBD2 covers 7 bases. J lost 7 bases, V lost 7 bases, and 15 bases had no gene match. In germline, CDR1 is SGHAT, CDR2 FQNNGV. CDR3 length equals 15 residues.

The CDR3 nucleotides are TGTGCCAGCAGTGTGCATAGCGGGGGGGCCTCTGCAGATACGCAGTATTTT. It yields the protein CASSVHSGGASADTQYF. The V call is TRBV6-1, the J call TRBJ2-3; 11 nucleotides match TRBD2. Germline V gives CDR1 MNHNS, CDR2 SASEGT. The CDR3 extends over 17 amino acids. V lost 4 bases, J lost 4 bases, and 10 bases stayed unmatched.

There are a few counts of this clone. A junction boundary mismatches the germline segment, possibly from a read error. The chain combines TRBV19 with TRBJ1-1, with D perhaps matching TRBD1 (5 bases). The CDR3 spans 14 residues. Germline values: CDR1 LNHDA, CDR2 SQIVND (reference sequence). The CDR3 nucleotides are TGTGCCAGTAGTACCGGCAGGGTGAACGCTGAAGCTTTCTTT. This sequence encodes CASSTGRVNAEAFF.

The chain combines TRBV19 with TRBJ1-5; 8 positions agree with TRBD1. V shed 8 bases, J shed 6 bases, and the junction held 15 bases outside the gene matches. The CDR3 length is 16 residues. The germline V gene has CDR1 LNHDA and CDR2 SQIVND (reference sequence). The CDR3 is CASSGQGNVVSQPQHF. For the CDR3, the DNA is TGTGCCAGTTCCGGACAGGGTAACGTCGTAAGTCAGCCCCAGCATTTT.

This clone was seen a few times. This chain uses TRBV7-2 with TRBJ2-3; TRBD1 is a possible D gene (7 bases). Deletions cut 7 bases from V and 0 bases from J, with 14 bases between. The CDR3 is 15 residues long. Germline loops: CDR1 SGHTA, CDR2 FQGNSA. This CDR3 is CASNWQGGSTDTQYF. CDR3 in DNA: TGTGCCAGCAACTGGCAGGGGGGCAGCACAGATACGCAGTATTTT.

The chain has TRBV2 and TRBJ2-3; D is uncertain. Germline CDR1 is SNHLY and CDR2 is FYNNEI. This CDR3 is 16 amino acids long. V was pared by 2 bases and J by 4 bases, with 16 bases between. The CDR3 DNA follows: TGTGCCAGCAGTGAATCCCAGATGAATCTGGCAGATACGCAGTATTTT. Its protein product is CASSESQMNLADTQYF.

V gene TRBV9 combines with J gene TRBJ2-7; possible D gene TRBD1, 6 bases. CDR1 SGDLS and CDR2 YYNGEE come from the germline V gene. The CDR3 length is 14 residues. The V gene lost 0 bases and the J gene lost 2 bases, with 9 bases spanning the gap. Here the CDR3 DNA reads TGTGCCAGCAGCGTAGAGGACAGACCCTACGAGCAGTACTTC. Amino acids: CASSVEDRPYEQYF.

The chain couples TRBV14 to TRBJ1-2, with a weak D call TRBD1 (6 bases). CDR1 and CDR2 from the germline V gene are SGHDN and FVKESK. The V gene lost 5 bases and the J gene lost 4 bases, with 11 bases spanning the gap. CDR3 length: 13 amino acids. CDR3 bases: TGTGCCAGCAGCAAAACAGGGCCCTATGGCTACACCTTC. Its protein product is CASSKTGPYGYTF.

The chain carries TRBV4-1 and TRBJ2-7, with a possible D match to TRBD2 (5 bases). The CDR3 runs to 16 residues. V was pared by 0 bases and J by 0 bases, with 12 bases between. Germline V gives CDR1 MGHRA, CDR2 YSYEKL. In DNA, the CDR3 is TGCGCCAGCAGCCAAGATTTCCCGGGGTCCTCCTACGAGCAGTACTTC. Protein: CASSQDFPGSSYEQYF.

The rearrangement uses TRBV5-4 and TRBJ2-1, with 7 nucleotides matching TRBD1. Per the germline V gene, CDR1 is SGHNT and CDR2 is YYREEE (reference sequence). The J segment lost 10 bases and the V segment lost 9 bases, leaving 19 bases of the junction unmatched. The length of the CDR3 is 15 residues. The CDR3 loop reads CATFPGQSRVTEQFF. CDR3 in DNA: TGTGCCACGTTCCCGGGACAGTCAAGGGTAACGGAGCAGTTCTTC.

The chain joins TRBV7-3 to TRBJ2-7; 8 nucleotides line up with TRBD1. The CDR3 is 14 amino acids. J gave up 4 bases and V 7 bases, and 9 bases lay outside the gene matches. Germline loops: CDR1 SGHTA, CDR2 FQGTGA. The CDR3 nucleotides read TGTGCCAGCATCGATAGGACAGGGCTTTACGAGCAGTACTTC. Its translation: CASIDRTGLYEQYF.

V is TRBV7-2 and J is TRBJ2-7; 11 bases are shared with TRBD2. CDR3 length: 14 amino acids. Germline CDR1 SGHTA, CDR2 FQGNSA. V trimming: 5 bases; J trimming: 3 bases; junction bases outside the gene matches: 3. The CDR3 loop is CASSPSGGSYEQYF. In DNA form, the CDR3 reads TGTGCCAGCAGCCCTAGCGGGGGGAGCTACGAGCAGTACTTC.

This chain links TRBV14 with TRBJ1-3; TRBD1 matches 7 bases. Losses at the gene ends were 2 bases for V and 7 bases for J; bases not matched to a gene: 14. The CDR3 has 17 residues. Germline V gene data show CDR1 as SGHDN and CDR2 as FVKESK. Written as DNA, the CDR3 is TGTGCCAGCAGCCAACTGGGGACAGTAGTATCGAGTAACACCATATATTTT. Translation gives CASSQLGTVVSSNTIYF.

The chain carries TRBV9 and TRBJ2-1, with 13 bases that match TRBD2. The CDR3 runs 20 residues. From germline, CDR1 is SGDLS and CDR2 YYNGEE. The junction had 11 bases not matched to a gene; V was cut back by 1 base and J by 1 base. This CDR3 reads CASSVSRLAGGIRSYNEQFF. CDR3 DNA: TGTGCCAGCAGCGTAAGTCGACTAGCGGGGGGTATAAGGTCCTACAATGAGCAGTTCTTC.

Note on this clone: This may come from a read error, since a much larger clone is one base off. Other DNA sequences in the same sample also yield this CDR3. This sequence joins TRBV5-6 and TRBJ1-1; TRBD1 matches at 7 bases. The CDR3 length is 14 residues. V gave up 0 bases and J gave up 3 bases; unmatched junction bases: 2. CDR1 and CDR2 from the germline V gene are SGHDT and YYEEEE. Written as DNA, the CDR3 is TGTGCCAGCAGCTTGGGTACAGGGGACACTGAAGCTTTCTTT. It specifies CASSLGTGDTEAFF.

The chain couples TRBV9 to TRBJ2-7; possible D gene TRBD2, 5 bases. The germline V and J ends were trimmed by 1 base and 7 bases, with 9 bases remaining between them. This CDR3 comprises 12 residues. CDR1 and CDR2 from the germline V gene are SGDLS and YYNGEE. The CDR3: CASSVTSGEQYF. The CDR3 coding sequence is TGTGCCAGCAGCGTAACCTCGGGAGAGCAGTACTTC.

The chain recombines TRBV28 with TRBJ1-2; D is unclear. Per the germline V gene, CDR1 is MDHEN and CDR2 is SYDVKM. The CDR3 runs 12 residues. Trimming left V 4 bases short and J 8 bases short, with 11 bases between. CDR3 sequence reads: CASSSPVAGYTF. CDR3 bases: TGTGCCAGCAGTTCGCCGGTCGCGGGCTACACCTTC.

The chain combines TRBV11-2 with TRBJ2-7; D might be TRBD1 (6 bases). The CDR3 contains 14 residues. The V end lost 5 bases, the J end lost 1 base, and 12 bases lay between the germline ends. Germline V gene sequence: CDR1 SGHAT, CDR2 FQNNGV. The CDR3 nucleotides read TGTGCCAGCAGCCTGTCGCAGGGGTCCTACGAGCAGTACTTC. Amino acids: CASSLSQGSYEQYF.

CDR3 in amino acids: CASSRGQNTEAFF. The CDR3 nucleotides read TGTGCCAGCAGCCGAGGGCAGAACACTGAAGCTTTCTTT. This chain uses TRBV7-2 with TRBJ1-1; D is uncertain. The CDR3 is 13 residues long. The V and J ends lost 5 bases and 1 base respectively, with 8 bases between them. Per the germline V gene, CDR1 is SGHTA and CDR2 is FQGNSA.

This chain connects TRBV9 to TRBJ1-4; D not certain. The V and J ends lost 1 base and 0 bases respectively, with 7 bases between them. This CDR3 has 15 amino acids. Germline CDR1 is SGDLS and CDR2 is YYNGEE. CDR3 bases: TGTGCCAGCAGCGTATCCGGGACAACTAATGAAAAACTGTTTTTT. This encodes CASSVSGTTNEKLFF.

This rearrangement joins TRBV7-9 to TRBJ2-5, with D possibly TRBD2 on 5 matching bases. The V end lost 0 bases, the J end lost 4 bases, and 12 bases lay between the germline ends. The CDR3 is 15 amino acids. CDR1 is SEHNR, CDR2 FQNEAQ, per germline (reference sequence). Here the CDR3 DNA reads TGTGCCAGCAGCTTAGCGGAGACTGCGGGAGAGACCCAGTACTTC. Translation: CASSLAETAGETQYF. Filled out from reference TRBV7-9 and TRBJ2-5, the complete variable domain reads DTGVSQNPRHKITKRGQNVTFRCDPISEHNRLYWYRQTLGQGPEFLTYFQNEAQLEKSRLLSDRFSAERPKGSFSTLEIQRTEQGDSAMYLCASSLAETAGETQYFGPGTRLLVL.

DNA for the CDR3: TGTGCCAGCAGCCACCAGATTACAGGGAACACTGAAGCTTTCTTT. It specifies CASSHQITGNTEAFF. The chain uses TRBV7-6 and TRBJ1-1; TRBD1 is a possible D gene (5 bases). The CDR3 consists of 15 residues. Germline CDR1 reads SGHVS; CDR2 reads FNYEAQ. The V end lost 5 bases, the J end lost 1 base, and 14 bases lay between the germline ends.

The gene calls are TRBV27 and TRBJ1-5; D may be TRBD1 (5 bases). The CDR3 length is 14 residues. CDR1 and CDR2 (germline): MNHEY, SMNVEV (reference sequence). The V gene lost 6 bases and the J gene lost 7 bases, with 16 bases spanning the gap. DNA for the CDR3: TGTGCCAGCAGCCACCGTGACAGTTCCCAGCCCCAGCATTTT. Its protein is CASSHRDSSQPQHF.